This T cell receptor beta chain was obtained from a study of blood T cell repertoires in COVID-19. Looking at the study overall: Some COVID-19 samples were acute and others convalescent; all came from the United States, Italy and Spain. T cells, B-cell-depleted T cells, or PBMCs supplied cDNA or gDNA.

In the original analysis: Reference gene primers were amplified, and this amplification served to estimate nucleated cell counts. Clones were sequenced by immunoSEQ multiplex PCR, and TCRdb holds only the in-frame ones, with some missing. For V, J and clone size, that table is used; D and trimming come from the DNA. Here the sample spans 110,000 or so clones, around 85% being singletons. The CDR3 has 16 residues. Trimming cost V 3 bases and J 1 base, with 13 bases left between them. The germline V gene encodes CDR1 MDHEN and CDR2 SYDVKM. The table lists this clone with a count of one. What was sequenced was peripheral blood. This chain links TRBV28 with TRBJ1-5, with D tentatively TRBD1 (5 bases). The TCR originated in a man aged 50 or older with acute or convalescent COVID-19. CDR3 DNA sequence: TGTGCCAGCAGTTTGGGGGGGACTCAGAGCAATCAGCCCCAGCATTTT. Its protein is CASSLGGTQSNQPQHF.